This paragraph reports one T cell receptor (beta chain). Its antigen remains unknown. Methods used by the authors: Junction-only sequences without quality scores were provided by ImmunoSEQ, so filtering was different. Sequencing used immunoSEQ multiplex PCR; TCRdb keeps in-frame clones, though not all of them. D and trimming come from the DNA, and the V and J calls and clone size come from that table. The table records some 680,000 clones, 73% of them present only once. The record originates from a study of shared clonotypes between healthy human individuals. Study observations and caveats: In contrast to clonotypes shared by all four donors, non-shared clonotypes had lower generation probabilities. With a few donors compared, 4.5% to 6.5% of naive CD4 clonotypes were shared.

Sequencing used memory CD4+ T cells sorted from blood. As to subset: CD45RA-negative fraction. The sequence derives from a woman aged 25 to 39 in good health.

CDR3 nucleotides: TGTGCCAGCAGCCCAGGACAGATCTACAATGAGCAGTTCTTC. Translation: CASSPGQIYNEQFF. The chain is built from TRBV7-6 and TRBJ2-1, with D perhaps TRBD1 (6 bases). Germline CDR1 and CDR2: SGHVS and FNYEAQ. V was clipped by 5 bases and J by 3 bases, with 11 bases between them. There are 14 residues in the CDR3. Based on the CDR3 plus reference TRBV7-6 and TRBJ2-1, the full variable domain is GAGVSQSPRYKVTKRGQDVALRCDPISGHVSLYWYRQALGQGPEFLTYFNYEAQQDKSGLPNDRFSAERPEGSISTLTIQRTEQRDSAMYRCASSPGQIYNEQFFGPGTRLTVL.